The rows below give T cell receptor beta chains drawn from one sample of a study of T cells in Graves' hyperthyroidism and ophthalmopathy. In TCRdb, the multiplex PCR reads were re-called with MiXCR into one record per CDR3 protein. The table includes 490,000 or so distinct CDR3 sequences, about 16% detected once. Sequenced input: blood. The source is a woman in her twenties or thirties with Graves' ophthalmopathy. CDR3s include the opening cysteine and the closing phenylalanine or tryptophan. The D gene is left open where the match is weak. Where a row states a size, it is once, few, many or the class of an expanded clone; other rows omit it.

D gene	clone size	V gene	J gene	CDR3 protein	CDR3 DNA
TRBD1	.	TRBV24-1	TRBJ2-1	CASGTDNSNEQFF	TGTGCCTCCGGGACAGACAATTCGAATGAGCAGTTCTTC
.	few	TRBV30	TRBJ1-3	CAWSLVRNTIYF	TGTGCCTGGAGCCTAGTCAGAAACACCATATATTTT
.	few	TRBV5-1	TRBJ2-2	CASRLDVTGELFF	TGCGCCAGCAGGTTGGATGTAACCGGGGAGCTGTTTTTT
.	many	TRBV7-2	TRBJ1-1	CASSKIGTTDRYTEAFF	TGTGCCAGCAGTAAAATAGGGACCACTGATAGGTACACTGAAGCTTTCTTT
.	.	TRBV12-3/TRBV12-4	TRBJ2-5	CASSPNISRPRYF	TGTGCCAGCAGTCCAAATATTTCGAGACCCCGATACTTC
TRBD2	many	TRBV11-1	TRBJ2-1	CASSWGGEGEQFF	TGTGCCAGCAGCTGGGGGGGGGAGGGTGAGCAGTTCTTC
.	.	TRBV7-9	TRBJ1-1	CASSLNHGANTEAFF	TGTGCCAGCAGCTTAAATCACGGGGCTAACACTGAAGCTTTCTTT
TRBD1	many	TRBV20-1	TRBJ2-5	CSARRDRGPPETQYF	TGCAGTGCCAGAAGGGACAGGGGCCCCCCAGAGACCCAGTACTTC
.	.	TRBV6-1	TRBJ2-2	CASSRGVAGELFF	TGTGCCAGCAGCCGCGGGGTTGCCGGGGAGCTGTTTTTT
.	many	TRBV5-6	TRBJ2-7	CASTGTPTYEQYF	TGTGCCAGCACCGGGACTCCCACCTACGAGCAGTACTTC
TRBD2	many	TRBV7-2	TRBJ2-5	CASSPPGSGKETQYF	TGTGCCAGCAGCCCCCCGGGTAGCGGGAAGGAGACCCAGTACTTC
TRBD1	many	TRBV28	TRBJ1-2	CASGDSRYGYTF	TGTGCCAGCGGGGACAGCCGCTATGGCTACACCTTC
TRBD1	many	TRBV18	TRBJ1-5	CASSPLTGLSNQPQHF	TGTGCCAGCTCACCACTGACAGGGCTCAGCAATCAGCCCCAGCATTTT
.	.	TRBV30	TRBJ2-3	CAWNPPERNTQYF	TGTGCCTGGAACCCTCCGGAGAGAAATACGCAGTATTTT
.	many	TRBV3-1	TRBJ2-1	CASSRTGDGSSYNEQFF	TGTGCCAGCAGCCGAACTGGGGACGGAAGCTCCTACAATGAGCAGTTCTTC
TRBD1	many	TRBV20-1	TRBJ1-6	CSATTGTGGVESPLHF	TGCAGTGCTACGACCGGGACAGGGGGCGTCGAATCACCCCTCCACTTT
.	many	TRBV6-1	TRBJ1-1	CASSSRGEAFF	TGTGCCAGCAGTTCCAGAGGCGAGGCTTTCTTT
TRBD1	.	TRBV7-9	TRBJ2-7	CASSAPGTGGYEQYF	TGTGCCAGCAGCGCCCCCGGGACAGGGGGCTACGAGCAGTACTTC
.	many	TRBV11-2	TRBJ2-7	CASTHLRKLVEGEQYF	TGTGCCAGCACCCATCTCAGGAAACTCGTTGAGGGGGAGCAGTACTTC
.	many	TRBV11-2	TRBJ2-7	CASSLDLTGYSYEQYF	TGTGCCAGCAGCTTAGATCTTACAGGATACTCCTACGAGCAGTACTTC
.	.	TRBV24-1	TRBJ2-1	CATSDFPLSNEQFF	TGTGCCACCAGTGATTTTCCCCTAAGCAATGAGCAGTTCTTC
.	.	TRBV10-1	TRBJ1-1	CASSEVGGRTEAFF	TGCGCCAGCAGTGAAGTGGGAGGAAGGACTGAAGCTTTCTTT
TRBD2	many	TRBV6-1	TRBJ2-1	CASSETSGSHNEQFF	TGTGCCAGCAGTGAAACTAGCGGGAGCCACAATGAGCAGTTCTTC
.	.	TRBV29-1	TRBJ1-1	CSVDDRMNTEAFF	TGCAGCGTTGACGACAGAATGAACACTGAAGCTTTCTTT
TRBD2	few	TRBV5-1	TRBJ2-7	CASSRRTSANYEQYF	TGCGCCAGCAGCCGACGGACTAGCGCAAACTACGAGCAGTACTTC
.	many	TRBV11-2	TRBJ1-2	CASRRVEGPRPYGYTF	TGTGCCAGCAGAAGGGTAGAAGGGCCCCGTCCTTATGGCTACACCTTC
TRBD1	many	TRBV27	TRBJ1-1	CASRGQGATEAFF	TGTGCCAGCAGGGGACAGGGGGCCACTGAAGCTTTCTTT
TRBD2	many	TRBV20-1	TRBJ2-7	CSATTWGTSGSYEQYF	TGCAGTGCTACCACTTGGGGGACTAGCGGGAGCTACGAGCAGTACTTC
.	.	TRBV27	TRBJ2-3	CASGFASSPSTDTQYF	TGTGCCAGCGGTTTCGCTAGCAGCCCTAGCACAGATACGCAGTATTTT
.	many	TRBV10-3	TRBJ2-7	CAISVDSASYEQYF	TGTGCCATCAGTGTTGACAGTGCCTCCTACGAGCAGTACTTC
.	.	TRBV6-2/TRBV6-3	TRBJ2-3	CASSYSILGPDTQYF	TGTGCCAGCAGTTACTCGATCCTCGGTCCCGATACGCAGTATTTT
.	many	TRBV20-1	TRBJ2-3	CSVDDPTFSSTDTQYF	TGCAGTGTTGACGACCCGACATTTTCTAGCACAGATACGCAGTATTTT
TRBD1	.	TRBV24-1	TRBJ1-4	CATSGYRGSGNEKLFF	TGTGCCACCAGTGGTTACAGGGGATCCGGTAATGAAAAACTGTTTTTT
TRBD1	many	TRBV20-1	TRBJ2-1	CSAREDRVKNEQFF	TGCAGTGCTAGAGAGGACAGGGTAAAGAATGAGCAGTTCTTC
.	.	TRBV16	TRBJ2-2	CASDYIQGTNTGELFF	TGTGCCAGCGACTATATACAGGGAACGAACACCGGGGAGCTGTTTTTT
.	few	TRBV28	TRBJ2-2	CASKSSGPTGELFF	TGTGCCAGCAAGTCCTCAGGGCCGACCGGGGAGCTGTTTTTT
.	few	TRBV6-2/TRBV6-3	TRBJ2-7	CASYRRYYEQYF	TGTGCCAGCTACCGCCGCTACTACGAGCAGTACTTC
.	many	TRBV7-2	TRBJ2-7	CASSLYRVNEQYF	TGTGCCAGCAGCTTATACAGGGTTAACGAGCAGTACTTC
TRBD2	few	TRBV4-1	TRBJ2-7	CASSQVGGLAGSYEQYF	TGCGCCAGCAGCCAAGTAGGGGGACTAGCGGGATCCTACGAGCAGTACTTC
.	.	TRBV9	TRBJ2-3	CASRPGHDSTDTQYF	TGTGCCAGCAGACCGGGACACGATAGCACAGATACGCAGTATTTT
.	many	TRBV30	TRBJ2-7	CAWVRHSGNNYEQYF	TGTGCCTGGGTTCGTCATAGCGGAAATAACTACGAGCAGTACTTC
.	many	TRBV5-6	TRBJ2-2	CASSGGQRNTGELFF	TGTGCCAGCAGCGGAGGCCAGCGGAACACCGGGGAGCTGTTTTTT
.	few	TRBV19	TRBJ1-5	CASSPHPGPQHF	TGTGCCAGTAGTCCCCATCCTGGGCCCCAGCATTTT
.	.	TRBV5-1	TRBJ1-2	CASSDTGQIWDGYTF	TGCGCCAGCAGCGATACCGGACAGATCTGGGATGGCTACACCTTC
.	many	TRBV20-1	TRBJ1-2	CSAGGGYTF	TGCAGTGCTGGGGGCGGCTACACCTTC
TRBD1	.	TRBV10-3	TRBJ1-1	CAISMGTGGTEAFF	TGTGCCATCAGTATGGGGACAGGGGGGACTGAAGCTTTCTTT
.	many	TRBV18	TRBJ2-1	CASSRTGGATYNEQFF	TGTGCCAGCTCACGGACGGGCGGGGCAACCTACAATGAGCAGTTCTTC
.	many	TRBV7-2	TRBJ2-7	CASSLFSRNYEQYF	TGTGCCAGCAGCTTGTTCTCCAGGAACTACGAGCAGTACTTC
.	few	TRBV12-3/TRBV12-4	TRBJ1-4	CASSGRSNEKLFF	TGTGCCAGCAGTGGACGGAGTAATGAAAAACTGTTTTTT
TRBD2	many	TRBV7-2	TRBJ2-7	CASRGLAAFGEQYF	TGTGCCAGCCGGGGACTAGCGGCGTTCGGGGAGCAGTACTTC
.	.	TRBV6-5	TRBJ2-2	CASSYKRVAGELFF	TGTGCCAGCAGTTACAAGCGGGTTGCGGGGGAGCTGTTTTTT
.	.	TRBV9	TRBJ1-2	CASSERGVFDYGYTF	TGTGCCAGCAGTGAGAGGGGGGTGTTTGACTATGGCTACACCTTC
.	many	TRBV7-2	TRBJ2-5	CASSLSGDMGETQYF	TGTGCCAGCAGCTTGTCGGGGGACATGGGGGAGACCCAGTACTTC
TRBD1	many	TRBV30	TRBJ1-2	CAWSRPGQATYGYTF	TGTGCCTGGAGTAGACCGGGACAGGCCACCTATGGCTACACCTTC
TRBD2	.	TRBV20-1	TRBJ2-1	CSARGATSGRHNEQFF	TGCAGTGCTAGAGGAGCGACTAGCGGGCGGCACAATGAGCAGTTCTTC
.	many	TRBV20-1	TRBJ1-1	CSARDLQTNTEAFF	TGCAGTGCTAGAGATCTCCAGACGAACACTGAAGCTTTCTTT
.	few	TRBV30	TRBJ2-7	CAWSIGASEQYF	TGTGCCTGGAGTATTGGGGCGAGCGAGCAGTACTTC
.	.	TRBV20-1	TRBJ2-2	CSARDGRLEGGVGELFF	TGCAGTGCTAGAGATGGACGTTTAGAGGGAGGTGTCGGGGAGCTGTTTTTT